These 24 T cell receptor beta chains came from one sample sequenced in a study of T-cell reconstitution after alpha-beta-depleted transplantation in children. It was with unique molecular identifiers that the TCRbeta library was prepared. TCRdb processed the PCR reads anew with MiXCR; each CDR3 protein has one entry. The sample has over 90,000 distinct CDR3 sequences; around 7% are singletons. This sample comprised PBMCs, obtained before TCRalphabeta/CD19-depleted stem cell transplant. The receptors come from a boy aged 2 to 10 with acute lymphoblastic leukemia, due to receive a stem cell transplant.

This clonotype was picked up many times. The chain is built from TRBV29-1 and TRBJ2-3, with 13 bases matching TRBD2. Germline values: CDR1 SQVTM, CDR2 ANQGSEA. This CDR3 is 18 amino acids long. The junction had 12 bases not matched to a gene; V was cut back by 4 bases and J by 2 bases. The CDR3 region has the DNA TGCAGCGTTGCGGGACTAGCGGGGCGACTATATCACACAGATACGCAGTATTTT. Residues: CSVAGLAGRLYHTDTQYF.

This clonotype has more than one count but fewer than ten. J is TRBJ1-1 and V is TRBV12-3 or TRBV12-4; the D gene is possibly TRBD1 (6 bases). Trimming pared 8 bases from V and 5 bases from J, leaving 18 bases between. The CDR3 runs 14 residues. The CDR3 DNA is TGTGCCAGCCGCAACCTTGGACAGTCAACTGAAGCTTTCTTT. Amino acid sequence: CASRNLGQSTEAFF.

The rearrangement uses TRBV2 and TRBJ2-3; D tentatively fits TRBD1 or TRBD2 (5 bases each). V dropped 2 bases and J dropped 0 bases, with 24 bases sitting between them. Germline V gives CDR1 SNHLY, CDR2 FYNNEI. The CDR3 runs to 20 residues. The DNA for the CDR3 is TGTGCCAGCAGTGAATTTACAGAGGGTGGGACGCCAGGGAGCACAGATACGCAGTATTTT. This gives the protein CASSEFTEGGTPGSTDTQYF.

The rearrangement joins TRBV7-8 to TRBJ1-5; D is perhaps TRBD1 (5 bases). The CDR3 length is 16 residues. Trimming stripped 5 bases from V and 5 bases from J, with 19 bases between. Germline values: CDR1 SGHVS, CDR2 FQNEAQ. The CDR3 loop is CASSPGRVLGDQPQHF. The CDR3 DNA is TGTGCCAGCAGCCCGGGGCGGGTCCTAGGGGATCAGCCCCAGCATTTT.

This clonotype was counted at least ten times. The chain couples TRBV20-1 to TRBJ2-7; D gene uncertain. V lost 0 bases, J lost 0 bases, and 12 bases lay in between. The CDR3 extends over 15 amino acids. The V gene's germline CDR1 is DFQATT and CDR2 SNEGSKA (reference sequence). CDR3 loop: CSARDLGASSYEQYF. The CDR3 region has the DNA TGCAGTGCTAGAGATCTTGGTGCCAGCTCCTACGAGCAGTACTTC.

Points on this clonotype: A much more abundant neighbour one base away suggests this may be a read error. CDR3 DNA sequence: TGCGCCAGCAGACTCTACACTAGCGGGGGCACATATACGCAGTATTTT. This codes for CASRLYTSGGTYTQYF. The rearrangement joins TRBV5-1 to TRBJ2-3; 11 nucleotides align to TRBD2. Germline V CDR1 and CDR2: SGHRS, YFSETQ. This CDR3 has 16 amino acids. Full variable domain (remainder filled in from reference TRBV5-1 and TRBJ2-3): KAGVTQTPRYLIKTRGQQVTLSCSPISGHRSVSWYQQTPGQGLQFLFEYFSETQRNKGNFPGRFSGRQFSNSRSEMNVSTLELGDSALYLCASRLYTSGGTYTQYFGPGTRLTVL.

This chain joins TRBV20-1 and TRBJ1-1; 11 nucleotides match TRBD1. Trimming cost V 5 bases and J 10 bases; bases outside gene matches: 6. Germline CDR1 is DFQATT and CDR2 is SNEGSKA (reference sequence). The length of the CDR3 is 12 residues. CDR3: CSASRDRGTAFF. In DNA form, the CDR3 reads TGCAGTGCTTCCCGGGACAGGGGGACAGCTTTCTTT.

This clonotype was observed a few times. The V call is TRBV4-3, the J call TRBJ2-3; 7 positions agree with TRBD1. The CDR3 covers 15 residues. CDR1 is LGHNA and CDR2 is YSLEER in the germline V gene. The V segment lost 3 bases and the J segment 4 bases; nucleotides outside the gene matches: 7. The CDR3 region has the DNA TGCGCCAGCAGCCACGCTACAGGGGTTTCAGATACGCAGTATTTT. This encodes CASSHATGVSDTQYF.

This clonotype showed up many times. V gene TRBV4-2 combines with J gene TRBJ2-5; 8 nucleotides line up with TRBD2. This CDR3 spans 14 amino acids. The trim removed 4 bases at V and 5 bases at J, leaving 6 bases unmatched. Per germline, CDR1 LGHNA and CDR2 YNFKEQ. DNA for the CDR3: TGTGCCAGCAGCCTGCGGGGGGAGGAGGAGACCCAGTACTTC. Translating it yields CASSLRGEEETQYF.

A remark on this clonotype: Likely a read error: the CDR3 ends without its conserved phenylalanine or tryptophan. The chain couples TRBV18 to TRBJ1-1; no reliable D call. There are 13 residues in the CDR3. Per germline, CDR1 KGHSH and CDR2 LQKENI. CDR3: CASAPDMNTEAFS. Here the CDR3 DNA reads TGTGCCAGCGCACCAGACATGAACACTGAAGCTTTCTCT.

This clonotype was picked up many times. This chain uses TRBV20-1 with TRBJ2-7; no clear D gene. The V gene's germline CDR1 is DFQATT and CDR2 SNEGSKA (reference sequence). Trimming removed 6 bases from V and 2 bases from J, with 17 bases in between. CDR3 size: 14 residues. The CDR3 DNA is TGCAGTGCCGGACCCCCCCACTCACCCTACGAGCAGTACTTC. It yields the protein CSAGPPHSPYEQYF.

The table lists this clonotype with many counts. The chain is built from TRBV20-1 and TRBJ2-7, with a tentative D call TRBD2 (6 bases). The CDR3 consists of 12 residues. With 3 bases removed from V and 2 bases from J, the gap between germline ends came to 8 bases. Germline CDR1 and CDR2: DFQATT and SNEGSKA (reference sequence). The CDR3 spells CSASGGPYEQYF. In DNA, the CDR3 is TGCAGTGCTAGCGGGGGACCCTACGAGCAGTACTTC.

This clonotype was detected a few times. The chain combines TRBV7-3 with TRBJ2-7, with TRBD1 matching over 11 bases. V gave up 5 bases and J gave up 5 bases; unmatched junction bases: 11. Germline values: CDR1 SGHTA, CDR2 FQGTGA. CDR3 length equals 16 residues. The CDR3 DNA reads TGTGCCAGCAGCGCCGAACCGGGACAGGGGGTGCACGAGCAGTACTTC. Translation gives CASSAEPGQGVHEQYF.

This clonotype was seen more than once but under ten times. The gene calls are TRBV7-3 and TRBJ2-3; the D gene is possibly TRBD2 (6 bases). There are 14 residues in the CDR3. Germline V gives CDR1 SGHTA, CDR2 FQGTGA. V was clipped by 2 bases and J by 11 bases, with 17 bases between them. CDR3 sequence (DNA): TGTGCCAGCAGCTTAGTTGGTCTTGGGGGAGGGCAGTATTTT. Translating it yields CASSLVGLGGGQYF.

This clonotype showed up many times. The chain links TRBV7-9 to TRBJ1-1, with D perhaps TRBD1 (6 bases). V was clipped by 5 bases and J by 7 bases, with 17 bases between them. There are 14 residues in the CDR3. The germline V gene has CDR1 SEHNR and CDR2 FQNEAQ (reference sequence). The CDR3 bases are TGTGCCAGCAGCCCCACGTGGGGGCAGAATGAAGCTTTCTTT. This codes for CASSPTWGQNEAFF. Looking up the rest from reference TRBV7-9 and TRBJ1-1 gives the full variable domain: DTGVSQNPRHKITKRGQNVTFRCDPISEHNRLYWYRQTLGQGPEFLTYFQNEAQLEKSRLLSDRFSAERPKGSFSTLEIQRTEQGDSAMYLCASSPTWGQNEAFFGQGTRLTVV.

The chain uses TRBV29-1 and TRBJ1-2; TRBD1 might be the D (5 bases). This CDR3 has 12 amino acids. Germline V gene data show CDR1 as SQVTM and CDR2 as ANQGSEA. The CDR3 loop reads CTSRDGNYGYTF. DNA of the CDR3: TGCACCAGCCGGGACGGGAACTATGGCTACACCTTC.

This clonotype showed up many times. The chain combines TRBV9 with TRBJ2-1; TRBD2 matches at 7 bases. CDR3 length equals 16 residues. V shed 2 bases, J shed 5 bases, and the junction held 10 bases outside the gene matches. Germline loops: CDR1 SGDLS, CDR2 YYNGEE. DNA of the CDR3: TGTGCCAGCAGCGTCCAACTGGGGGGGTTGAACAATGAGCAGTTCTTC. This sequence encodes CASSVQLGGLNNEQFF.

This clonotype appeared a few times. The V and J genes are TRBV20-1 and TRBJ1-5, with 8 bases matching TRBD1. V shed 0 bases, J shed 2 bases, and the junction held 6 bases outside the gene matches. This CDR3 is built from 16 residues. Per the germline V gene, CDR1 is DFQATT and CDR2 is SNEGSKA (reference sequence). CDR3: CSARETQGAGNQPQHF. DNA of the CDR3: TGCAGTGCTAGAGAGACCCAGGGGGCCGGCAATCAGCCCCAGCATTTT.

The DNA for the CDR3 is TGTGCCAGCAGTTTAAGTCCCGGACAGACCTACCAAGAGACCCAGTACTTC. This codes for CASSLSPGQTYQETQYF. The chain uses TRBV12-3 or TRBV12-4 and TRBJ2-5; TRBD1 might be the D (6 bases). Trimming cost V 2 bases and J 0 bases, with 16 bases left between them. CDR3 length equals 17 residues.

This chain joins TRBV20-1 and TRBJ2-1, with 9 bases that match TRBD1. The length of the CDR3 is 13 residues. Looked up from germline, CDR1 is DFQATT and CDR2 is SNEGSKA (reference sequence). Trimming removed 5 bases from V and 6 bases from J; junction bases left unmatched: 5. The CDR3 DNA sequence: TGCAGTGCTGCGAGGGGACAGGGCAATGAGCAGTTCTTC. It codes for CSAARGQGNEQFF.

In its sample, this clonotype was seen many times. The chain carries TRBV6-1 and TRBJ2-5; 8 nucleotides line up with TRBD2. The CDR3 has 15 residues. Unmatched junction bases numbered 15, after V lost 11 bases and J lost 4 bases. Germline loops: CDR1 MNHNS, CDR2 SASEGT. The DNA for the CDR3 is TGTGCCTCAGCCGCTGGGAGCGGGGGAGGAGAGACCCAGTACTTC. Residues: CASAAGSGGGETQYF.

The chain combines TRBV3-1 with TRBJ2-7; tentative D call: TRBD2 (6 bases). The CDR3 spans 12 residues. Germline values: CDR1 LGHDT, CDR2 YNNKEL (reference sequence). Trimming took off 1 base at V and 6 bases at J, with 7 bases between the two ends. The CDR3 sequence is CASSQGGGEQYF. DNA of the CDR3: TGTGCCAGCAGCCAAGGGGGAGGCGAGCAGTACTTC.

In this sample, this clonotype turned up a few times. The gene calls are TRBV5-6 and TRBJ2-2; perhaps TRBD1 as D (5 bases). This CDR3 region has 12 residues. CDR1 SGHDT and CDR2 YYEEEE come from the germline V gene. Trimming left V 2 bases short and J 7 bases short, with 6 bases between. DNA of the CDR3: TGTGCCAGCAGCTTAGGGGACGGGGAGCTGTTTTTT. Protein: CASSLGDGELFF.

This clonotype has a handful of counts. J is TRBJ1-2 and V is TRBV20-1, with D maybe TRBD1 (5 bases). This CDR3 has 13 residues. Trimming took 1 base from V and 8 from J, leaving 14 bases between them. Germline-derived CDR1 and CDR2 are DFQATT and SNEGSKA (reference sequence). CDR3 region: CSARVEGTQGYTF. CDR3 sequence (DNA): TGCAGTGCTAGAGTGGAGGGGACCCAAGGCTACACCTTC.